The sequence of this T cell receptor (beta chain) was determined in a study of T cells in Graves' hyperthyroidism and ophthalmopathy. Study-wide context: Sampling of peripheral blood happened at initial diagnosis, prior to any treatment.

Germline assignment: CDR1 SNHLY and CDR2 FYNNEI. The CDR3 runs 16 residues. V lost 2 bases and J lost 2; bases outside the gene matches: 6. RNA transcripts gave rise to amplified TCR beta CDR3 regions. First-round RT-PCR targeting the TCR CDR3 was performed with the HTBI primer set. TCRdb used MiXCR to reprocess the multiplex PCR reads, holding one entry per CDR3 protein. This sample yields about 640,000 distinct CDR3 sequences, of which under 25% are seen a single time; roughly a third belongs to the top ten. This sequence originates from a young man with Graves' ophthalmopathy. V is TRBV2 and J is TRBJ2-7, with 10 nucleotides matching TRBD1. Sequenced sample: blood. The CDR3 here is CASSEMWGQGTYEQYF. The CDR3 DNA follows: TGTGCCAGCAGTGAAATGTGGGGACAGGGGACCTACGAGCAGTACTTC. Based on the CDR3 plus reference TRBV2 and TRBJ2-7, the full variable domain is EPEVTQTPSHQVTQMGQEVILRCVPISNHLYFYWYRQILGQKVEFLVSFYNNEISEKSEIFDDQFSVERPDGSNFTLKIRSTKLEDSAMYFCASSEMWGQGTYEQYFGPGTRLTVT.